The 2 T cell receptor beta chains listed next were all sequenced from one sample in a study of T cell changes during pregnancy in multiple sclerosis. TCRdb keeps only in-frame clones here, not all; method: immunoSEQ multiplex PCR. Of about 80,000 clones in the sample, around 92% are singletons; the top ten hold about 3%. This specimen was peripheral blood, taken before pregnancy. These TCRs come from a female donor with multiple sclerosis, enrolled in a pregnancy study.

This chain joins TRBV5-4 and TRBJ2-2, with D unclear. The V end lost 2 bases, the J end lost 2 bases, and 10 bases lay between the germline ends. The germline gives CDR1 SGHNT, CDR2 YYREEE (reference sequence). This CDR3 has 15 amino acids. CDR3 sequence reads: CASSLVSRNTGELFF. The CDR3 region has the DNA TGTGCCAGCAGCTTAGTTAGCAGAAACACCGGGGAGCTGTTTTTT.

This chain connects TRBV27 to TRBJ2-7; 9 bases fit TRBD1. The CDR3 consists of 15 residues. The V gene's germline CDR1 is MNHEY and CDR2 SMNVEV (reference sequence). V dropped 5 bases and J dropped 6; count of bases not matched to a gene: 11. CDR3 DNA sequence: TGTGCCAGCAGTCACCAGACAGGGGGAATAAGCGAGCAGTACTTC. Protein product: CASSHQTGGISEQYF.